One sample yielded the 8 T cell receptor beta chains listed below, sequenced in a study of cytomegalovirus exposure and HLA in healthy donors. The PCR was carried out with 60 Vbeta primers and 13 Jbeta primers. Sequencing used immunoSEQ multiplex PCR; TCRdb keeps in-frame clones, though not all of them. The sample consists of about 120,000 clones, around 80% of them appearing once. Material: PBMCs. The source is a man aged 30 to 39 in good health and CMV-seronegative.

The V and J genes are TRBV28 and TRBJ1-5; no reliable D call. Germline loops: CDR1 MDHEN, CDR2 SYDVKM. This CDR3 is built from 13 residues. Deletions cut 2 bases from V and 8 bases from J, with 10 bases between. The CDR3 DNA reads as TGTGCCAGCAGTTTAGATGAAGAGGAGCCCCAGCATTTT. Its translation is CASSLDEEEPQHF.

The V gene is TRBV9, the J gene TRBJ2-3; 8 nucleotides match TRBD2. Germline V lookup: CDR1 SGDLS, CDR2 YYNGEE. The CDR3 spans 16 residues. Losses at the gene ends were 4 bases for V and 1 base for J; bases not matched to a gene: 8. The CDR3 spells CASSLRRAGGTDTQYF. The CDR3, as DNA: TGTGCCAGCAGCCTAAGGAGAGCGGGGGGCACAGATACGCAGTATTTT.

This rearrangement joins TRBV18 to TRBJ1-4; weak D call: TRBD1 (6 bases). Trimming removed 0 bases at V and 8 bases at J, with 16 bases between. Germline lookup yields CDR1 KGHSH and CDR2 LQKENI. This CDR3 contains 16 residues. The CDR3: CASSPPHSGGREKLFF. CDR3 coding DNA: TGTGCCAGCTCACCACCGCATTCGGGGGGCCGCGAAAAACTGTTTTTT.

J is TRBJ2-1 and V is TRBV14; possible D gene TRBD1, 5 bases. This CDR3 comprises 12 residues. Trimming pared 0 bases from V and 13 bases from J, leaving 10 bases between. Germline V gene sequence: CDR1 SGHDN, CDR2 FVKESK. The DNA of the CDR3 is TGTGCCAGCAGCCAAGAAAGGGGATCACAGTTCTTC. It codes for CASSQERGSQFF.

This chain connects TRBV18 to TRBJ2-5; a possible D gene is TRBD1 (6 bases). Germline CDR1 KGHSH, CDR2 LQKENI. The CDR3 runs 15 residues. V gave up 3 bases and J gave up 5 bases, with 16 bases separating them. The DNA for the CDR3 is TGTGCCAGCTCACCCTATGGAGACAGGTCGGAGACCCAGTACTTC. Its protein product is CASSPYGDRSETQYF.

This chain connects TRBV27 to TRBJ2-3; D gene ambiguous. V shed 7 bases and J shed 2 bases, with 19 bases lying between them. Germline V gene data show CDR1 as MNHEY and CDR2 as SMNVEV (reference sequence). This CDR3 spans 16 amino acids. CDR3 in amino acids: CASIGRLGLTTDTQYF. In DNA, the CDR3 is TGTGCCAGCATAGGTAGACTCGGCTTAACCACAGATACGCAGTATTTT.

The genes are TRBV5-1 and TRBJ2-3; no clear D gene. Trimming removed 0 bases at V and 4 bases at J, with 6 bases between. Germline lookup yields CDR1 SGHRS and CDR2 YFSETQ. The CDR3 sequence is 13 residues long. The CDR3 sequence: CASSLGGADTQYF. The CDR3 coding sequence is TGCGCCAGCAGCTTGGGAGGTGCAGATACGCAGTATTTT.

This clone was detected only once. J is TRBJ2-5 and V is TRBV5-1, with 10 nucleotides matching TRBD2. The CDR3 covers 18 residues. The ends lost 1 base at V and 2 bases at J; junction bases unmatched: 11. CDR1 and CDR2 from the germline V gene are SGHRS and YFSETQ. CDR3 amino acids: CASSLSLAGAGGQETQYF. The DNA for the CDR3 is TGCGCCAGCAGCTTGAGCCTAGCGGGGGCCGGGGGGCAAGAGACCCAGTACTTC. Full variable domain (rest looked up from reference TRBV5-1 and TRBJ2-5): KAGVTQTPRYLIKTRGQQVTLSCSPISGHRSVSWYQQTPGQGLQFLFEYFSETQRNKGNFPGRFSGRQFSNSRSEMNVSTLELGDSALYLCASSLSLAGAGGQETQYFGPGTRLLVL.